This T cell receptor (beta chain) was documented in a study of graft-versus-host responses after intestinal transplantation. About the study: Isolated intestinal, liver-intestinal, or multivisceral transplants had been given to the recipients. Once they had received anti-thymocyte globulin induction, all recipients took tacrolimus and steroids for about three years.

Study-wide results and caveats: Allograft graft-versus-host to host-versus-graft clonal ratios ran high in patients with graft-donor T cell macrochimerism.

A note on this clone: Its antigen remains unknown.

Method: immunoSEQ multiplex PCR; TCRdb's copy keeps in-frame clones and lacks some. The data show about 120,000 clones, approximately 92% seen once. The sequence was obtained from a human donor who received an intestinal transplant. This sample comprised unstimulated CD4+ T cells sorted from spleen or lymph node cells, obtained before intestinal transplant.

CDR3 protein: CASNSETQYF. The CDR3 nucleotides are TGTGCCAGCAATTCTGAGACCCAGTACTTC. The chain joins TRBV6-1 to TRBJ2-5, with no clear D. The CDR3 runs to 10 residues. V was pared by 7 bases and J by 5 bases, with 5 bases between. Per the germline V gene, CDR1 is MNHNS and CDR2 is SASEGT.